These 31 T cell receptor beta chains share one sample of origin, sequenced in a study of blood T cell repertoires in COVID-19. Using immunoSEQ multiplex PCR, the repertoire was profiled, and TCRdb retains in-frame clones only, with some absent. The profile shows 140,000 to 150,000 clones, less than 90% of them singletons. Input material: peripheral blood. Source of these receptors: a man in his thirties or forties with COVID-19, enrolled during active disease.

V usage is TRBV28 and J usage is TRBJ2-7; 7 nucleotides match TRBD1. This CDR3 spans 15 amino acids. The junction had 5 bases not matched to a gene; V was cut back by 3 bases and J by 0 bases. Germline assignment: CDR1 MDHEN and CDR2 SYDVKM. Here the CDR3 reads CASSFGGQNSYEQYF. The CDR3 nucleotides read TGTGCCAGCAGTTTTGGGGGACAGAACTCCTACGAGCAGTACTTC.

The chain recombines TRBV6-5 with TRBJ1-2; D is possibly TRBD1 (5 bases). The length of the CDR3 is 16 residues. The germline V gene encodes CDR1 MNHEY and CDR2 SVGAGI. Trimming shortened V by 2 bases and J by 4 bases, and 17 bases separated the two germline ends. CDR3 protein: CASSYGQLTGIYGYTF. CDR3 bases: TGTGCCAGCAGTTACGGACAACTAACTGGGATCTATGGCTACACCTTC.

This chain uses TRBV28 with TRBJ2-3, with a weak D call TRBD2 (6 bases). Trimming left V 5 bases short and J 2 bases short, with 20 bases between. Per the germline V gene, CDR1 is MDHEN and CDR2 is SYDVKM. The CDR3 extends over 17 amino acids. The CDR3 loop is CASSVRLGWTYTDTQYF. The CDR3 DNA reads as TGTGCCAGCAGTGTGAGACTAGGTTGGACTTACACAGATACGCAGTATTTT.

The chain uses TRBV27 and TRBJ1-1; weak D call: TRBD1 (5 bases). The germline CDR1 and CDR2 sequences are MNHEY and SMNVEV (reference sequence). The CDR3 is made up of 13 amino acids. Trimming took off 3 bases at V and 5 bases at J, with 10 bases between the two ends. As DNA, the CDR3 is TGTGCCAGCAGTTTGACAGCTCCGACTGAAGCTTTCTTT. This encodes CASSLTAPTEAFF.

The rearrangement uses TRBV21-1 and TRBJ2-4; the table gives TRBD1 as D, unverified against the DNA. TRBV21-1 is a recognized pseudogene. This CDR3 is 15 amino acids long. This chain's CDR3 is CASSKAHRQGDIQYF. CDR3 DNA: TGTGCCAGCAGCAAAGCGCACCGACAGGGGGACATTCAGTACTTC.

This clone was seen a few times. The V call is TRBV28, the J call TRBJ2-5; D might be TRBD1 (6 bases). Germline lookup yields CDR1 MDHEN and CDR2 SYDVKM. The V end lost 7 bases, the J end lost 2 bases, and 14 bases lay between the germline ends. CDR3 length: 14 amino acids. CDR3 DNA: TGTGCCAGCAATCAGGGGCGAGATCAAGAGACCCAGTACTTC. It is translated as CASNQGRDQETQYF.

The V gene is TRBV13, the J gene TRBJ2-1, with TRBD1 matching 7 bases. The CDR3 is made up of 14 amino acids. J was trimmed by 7 bases and V by 5 bases; bases with no gene match: 8. Germline V gene data show CDR1 as PRHDT and CDR2 as FYEKMQ (reference sequence). The CDR3 sequence is CASSPDRARNEQFF. CDR3 nucleotide sequence: TGTGCCAGCAGCCCAGACAGGGCTCGGAATGAGCAGTTCTTC.

The chain carries TRBV10-3 and TRBJ1-1; D gene uncertain. The V gene's germline CDR1 is ENHRY and CDR2 SYGVKD. V lost 1 base and J lost 1, with 7 bases in between. This CDR3 has 14 residues. CDR3 sequence (DNA): TGTGCCATCAGTGAGTTAGGGAGGAACACTGAAGCTTTCTTT. This codes for CAISELGRNTEAFF.

The rearrangement uses TRBV6-5 and TRBJ1-2; 7 bases map to TRBD1. CDR3 size: 15 residues. V was clipped by 7 bases and J by 4 bases; unmatched bases: 12. The V gene's germline CDR1 is MNHEY and CDR2 SVGAGI. The CDR3 reads CASTRRTGAGYGYTF. In DNA form, the CDR3 reads TGTGCCAGCACTAGGCGGACAGGAGCTGGCTATGGCTACACCTTC.

CDR3 sequence: CASSRGGAYEQYF. CDR3 bases: TGCGCCAGCAGCCGGGGAGGAGCCTACGAGCAGTACTTC. The chain links TRBV4-3 to TRBJ2-7, with D perhaps matching TRBD2 (6 bases). The CDR3 runs to 13 residues. Germline loops: CDR1 LGHNA, CDR2 YSLEER. V was clipped by 4 bases and J by 2 bases, with 9 bases between them.

This chain links TRBV14 with TRBJ1-5; TRBD1 agrees at 8 bases. Looked up from germline, CDR1 is SGHDN and CDR2 is FVKESK. The CDR3 extends over 16 amino acids. J was trimmed by 4 bases and V by 1 base; bases with no gene match: 6. CDR3 nucleotides: TGTGCCAGCAGCCAAGGAGGACAGGGCCTAAATCAGCCCCAGCATTTT. Protein product: CASSQGGQGLNQPQHF.

The chain has TRBV3-1 (or the pseudogene TRBV3-2) and TRBJ2-5, with D perhaps TRBD1 (5 bases). This CDR3 comprises 16 residues. With 6 bases removed from V and 1 base from J, the gap between germline ends came to 18 bases. The germline V gene encodes CDR1 LGHDT and CDR2 YNNKEL (reference sequence). This CDR3 reads CASSFRLGVGQETQYF. The CDR3 DNA reads TGTGCCAGCAGTTTTCGGTTAGGGGTTGGCCAAGAGACCCAGTACTTC.

This clone was recorded many times. Other DNA sequences in this specimen translate into the identical CDR3. This rearrangement joins TRBV6-4 to TRBJ2-2, with no clear D. V lost 0 bases, J lost 4 bases, and 3 bases lay in between. The CDR3 sequence is 13 residues long. Germline assignment: CDR1 MRHNA and CDR2 SNTAGT. In DNA, the CDR3 is TGTGCCAGCAGTGACTCTAGCACCGGGGAGCTGTTTTTT. Translating gives CASSDSSTGELFF.

This clone appeared a few times. The rearrangement joins TRBV6-5 to TRBJ2-7, with 9 nucleotides matching TRBD1. Trimming cost V 6 bases and J 7 bases; bases outside gene matches: 7. The V gene's germline CDR1 is MNHEY and CDR2 SVGAGI. This CDR3 is built from 13 residues. The CDR3 protein is CASRPGTGSEQYF. In DNA form, the CDR3 reads TGTGCCAGCAGACCCGGGACAGGGAGTGAGCAGTACTTC.

The V and J genes are TRBV27 and TRBJ1-2, with D perhaps TRBD1 (6 bases). Germline V CDR1 and CDR2: MNHEY, SMNVEV (reference sequence). The CDR3 covers 15 residues. Trimming removed 5 bases from V and 4 bases from J, with 17 bases in between. This CDR3 reads CASSPGGQRSYGYTF. The CDR3 nucleotides are TGTGCCAGCAGTCCCGGGGGGCAACGGAGCTATGGCTACACCTTC.

V and J are TRBV9 and TRBJ2-1; 7 bases agree with TRBD2. The V gene end was trimmed by 0 bases and the J gene end by 4 bases; junction bases not matched to a gene: 7. CDR3 length equals 16 residues. The germline V gene encodes CDR1 SGDLS and CDR2 YYNGEE. The CDR3 region is CASSVAGGSGYNEQFF. CDR3 sequence (DNA): TGTGCCAGCAGCGTAGCAGGCGGGAGTGGGTACAATGAGCAGTTCTTC.

The V and J genes are TRBV28 and TRBJ2-5; TRBD1 is a possible D gene (6 bases). V gave up 6 bases and J gave up 1 base, with 12 bases separating them. The CDR3 runs 14 residues. Germline-derived CDR1 and CDR2 are MDHEN and SYDVKM. CDR3 residues: CASSRRGIQETQYF. Here the CDR3 DNA reads TGTGCCAGCAGCCGAAGGGGGATCCAAGAGACCCAGTACTTC.

This chain uses TRBV9 with TRBJ1-6; D unresolved. Germline loops: CDR1 SGDLS, CDR2 YYNGEE. CDR3 length equals 14 residues. Trimming left V 3 bases short and J 10 bases short, with 14 bases between. CDR3 loop: CASSATPSNSPLHF. CDR3 nucleotide sequence: TGTGCCAGCAGCGCGACCCCTAGTAACTCACCCCTCCACTTT.

The chain has TRBV11-3 and TRBJ1-1; D perhaps matches TRBD1 (5 bases). There are 13 residues in the CDR3. Trimming removed 5 bases at V and 4 bases at J, with 11 bases between. Germline lookup yields CDR1 SGHNT and CDR2 YENEEA. DNA of the CDR3: TGTGCCAGCAGCGCCGGTCAGGGCACTGAAGCTTTCTTT. It translates to CASSAGQGTEAFF.

J is TRBJ2-7 and V is TRBV9; 11 bases agree with TRBD2. V lost 2 bases, J lost 5 bases, and 6 bases stayed unmatched. Germline values: CDR1 SGDLS, CDR2 YYNGEE. This CDR3 has 15 residues. The CDR3 DNA reads TGTGCCAGCAGCGTCACCGGGACTAGCGGTAACGAGCAGTACTTC. Protein product: CASSVTGTSGNEQYF.

V and J are TRBV30 and TRBJ2-7, with D possibly TRBD1 on 5 matching bases. V lost 5 bases to trimming and J lost 4 bases, with 12 bases between them. CDR1 and CDR2 from the germline V gene are GTSNPN and SVGIG (reference sequence). The CDR3 spans 12 residues. The chain's CDR3 is CAWARQGYEQYF. The DNA for the CDR3 is TGTGCCTGGGCCCGCCAGGGTTACGAGCAGTACTTC. The variable domain in full, with the rest retrieved from reference TRBV30 and TRBJ2-7, is SQTIHQWPATLVQPVGSPLSLECTVEGTSNPNLYWYRQAAGRGLQLLFYSVGIGQISSEVPQNLSASRPQDRQFILSSKKLLLSDSGFYLCAWARQGYEQYFGPGTRLTVT.

The chain links TRBV19 to TRBJ2-5; D is perhaps TRBD1 (6 bases). Trimming shortened V by 5 bases and J by 3 bases, and 10 bases separated the two germline ends. The CDR3 sequence is 13 residues long. CDR1 and CDR2 from the germline V gene are LNHDA and SQIVND (reference sequence). The CDR3 region is CASSPQGKETQYF. The CDR3 DNA is TGTGCCAGTAGTCCCCAGGGGAAAGAGACCCAGTACTTC.

V and J are TRBV11-2 and TRBJ2-7, with D uncertain. Trimming took 3 bases from V and 5 from J, leaving 20 bases between them. The length of the CDR3 is 16 residues. Germline V lookup: CDR1 SGHAT, CDR2 FQNNGV. The CDR3 loop is CASSFIVATRNHEQYF. CDR3 nucleotides: TGTGCCAGCAGCTTTATCGTCGCGACCAGGAACCACGAGCAGTACTTC. Drawing the rest from reference TRBV11-2 and TRBJ2-7, the complete variable domain is EAGVAQSPRYKIIEKRQSVAFWCNPISGHATLYWYQQILGQGPKLLIQFQNNGVVDDSQLPKDRFSAERLKGVDSTLKIQPAKLEDSAVYLCASSFIVATRNHEQYFGPGTRLTVT.

This rearrangement joins TRBV28 to TRBJ2-3, with D perhaps matching TRBD2 (5 bases). Trimming took off 2 bases at V and 6 bases at J, with 15 bases between the two ends. Germline V gene lookup returns CDR1 MDHEN and CDR2 SYDVKM. The CDR3 is 15 residues long. Written as DNA, the CDR3 is TGTGCCAGCAGTTTAACCACTAGTCTATCCGATACGCAGTATTTT. It encodes CASSLTTSLSDTQYF.

This chain connects TRBV27 to TRBJ2-2, with D hard to call. Trimming took 5 bases from V and 2 from J, leaving 9 bases between them. The CDR3 covers 14 residues. Per the germline V gene, CDR1 is MNHEY and CDR2 is SMNVEV (reference sequence). This CDR3 reads CASSIRVNTGELFF. The CDR3 bases are TGTGCCAGCAGTATCCGCGTAAACACCGGGGAGCTGTTTTTT.

The chain employs TRBV30 and TRBJ2-2; 8 bases are shared with TRBD1. J lost 2 bases, V lost 1 base, and 3 bases had no gene match. The CDR3 is 15 amino acids. The germline CDR1 and CDR2 sequences are GTSNPN and SVGIG (reference sequence). The CDR3 spells CAWSADRGNTGELFF. CDR3 nucleotide sequence: TGTGCCTGGAGTGCCGACAGGGGAAACACCGGGGAGCTGTTTTTT. Supplemented by reference TRBV30 and TRBJ2-2, the full variable domain reads SQTIHQWPATLVQPVGSPLSLECTVEGTSNPNLYWYRQAAGRGLQLLFYSVGIGQISSEVPQNLSASRPQDRQFILSSKKLLLSDSGFYLCAWSADRGNTGELFFGEGSRLTVL.

The chain uses TRBV30 and TRBJ2-7; TRBD1 is a possible D gene (6 bases). In germline, CDR1 is GTSNPN, CDR2 SVGIG (reference sequence). This CDR3 has 13 amino acids. V was trimmed by 2 bases and J by 4 bases, leaving 12 bases between them. The CDR3 DNA is TGTGCCTGGAGTTTCGCCAGGGGATACGAGCAGTACTTC. Its protein product is CAWSFARGYEQYF.

This CDR3 reads CATSDGIAGVPETQYF. Here the CDR3 DNA reads TGTGCCACCAGCGACGGGATAGCGGGAGTCCCAGAGACCCAGTACTTC. V is TRBV24-1 and J is TRBJ2-5, with 9 positions matching TRBD2. This CDR3 has 16 amino acids. Germline loops: CDR1 KGHDR, CDR2 SFDVKD. Losses at the gene ends were 7 bases for V and 4 bases for J; bases not matched to a gene: 12.

The rearrangement uses TRBV27 and TRBJ2-7, with D unresolved. V was clipped by 4 bases and J by 0 bases, with 10 bases between them. CDR1 and CDR2 (germline): MNHEY, SMNVEV (reference sequence). The CDR3 sequence is 14 residues long. CDR3 loop: CASSSYRSSYEQYF. The CDR3 DNA is TGTGCCAGCAGTTCCTACAGAAGCTCCTACGAGCAGTACTTC.

This clone appeared once. The genes are TRBV4-1 and TRBJ2-1; 10 nucleotides agree with TRBD2. CDR3 length equals 15 residues. Germline CDR1 and CDR2: MGHRA and YSYEKL. J was trimmed by 9 bases and V by 0 bases; bases with no gene match: 5. This CDR3 reads CASSQDQREGREQFF. DNA of the CDR3: TGCGCCAGCAGCCAAGATCAGCGGGAGGGCCGTGAGCAGTTCTTC.

V gene TRBV2 combines with J gene TRBJ1-2; D gene unclear. The CDR3 sequence is 14 residues long. Per the germline V gene, CDR1 is SNHLY and CDR2 is FYNNEI. Trimming took off 3 bases at V and 8 bases at J, with 16 bases between the two ends. DNA for the CDR3: TGTGCCAGCAGTGAGCAGAGGGCCGGCTTGGGCTACACCTTC. As protein: CASSEQRAGLGYTF.